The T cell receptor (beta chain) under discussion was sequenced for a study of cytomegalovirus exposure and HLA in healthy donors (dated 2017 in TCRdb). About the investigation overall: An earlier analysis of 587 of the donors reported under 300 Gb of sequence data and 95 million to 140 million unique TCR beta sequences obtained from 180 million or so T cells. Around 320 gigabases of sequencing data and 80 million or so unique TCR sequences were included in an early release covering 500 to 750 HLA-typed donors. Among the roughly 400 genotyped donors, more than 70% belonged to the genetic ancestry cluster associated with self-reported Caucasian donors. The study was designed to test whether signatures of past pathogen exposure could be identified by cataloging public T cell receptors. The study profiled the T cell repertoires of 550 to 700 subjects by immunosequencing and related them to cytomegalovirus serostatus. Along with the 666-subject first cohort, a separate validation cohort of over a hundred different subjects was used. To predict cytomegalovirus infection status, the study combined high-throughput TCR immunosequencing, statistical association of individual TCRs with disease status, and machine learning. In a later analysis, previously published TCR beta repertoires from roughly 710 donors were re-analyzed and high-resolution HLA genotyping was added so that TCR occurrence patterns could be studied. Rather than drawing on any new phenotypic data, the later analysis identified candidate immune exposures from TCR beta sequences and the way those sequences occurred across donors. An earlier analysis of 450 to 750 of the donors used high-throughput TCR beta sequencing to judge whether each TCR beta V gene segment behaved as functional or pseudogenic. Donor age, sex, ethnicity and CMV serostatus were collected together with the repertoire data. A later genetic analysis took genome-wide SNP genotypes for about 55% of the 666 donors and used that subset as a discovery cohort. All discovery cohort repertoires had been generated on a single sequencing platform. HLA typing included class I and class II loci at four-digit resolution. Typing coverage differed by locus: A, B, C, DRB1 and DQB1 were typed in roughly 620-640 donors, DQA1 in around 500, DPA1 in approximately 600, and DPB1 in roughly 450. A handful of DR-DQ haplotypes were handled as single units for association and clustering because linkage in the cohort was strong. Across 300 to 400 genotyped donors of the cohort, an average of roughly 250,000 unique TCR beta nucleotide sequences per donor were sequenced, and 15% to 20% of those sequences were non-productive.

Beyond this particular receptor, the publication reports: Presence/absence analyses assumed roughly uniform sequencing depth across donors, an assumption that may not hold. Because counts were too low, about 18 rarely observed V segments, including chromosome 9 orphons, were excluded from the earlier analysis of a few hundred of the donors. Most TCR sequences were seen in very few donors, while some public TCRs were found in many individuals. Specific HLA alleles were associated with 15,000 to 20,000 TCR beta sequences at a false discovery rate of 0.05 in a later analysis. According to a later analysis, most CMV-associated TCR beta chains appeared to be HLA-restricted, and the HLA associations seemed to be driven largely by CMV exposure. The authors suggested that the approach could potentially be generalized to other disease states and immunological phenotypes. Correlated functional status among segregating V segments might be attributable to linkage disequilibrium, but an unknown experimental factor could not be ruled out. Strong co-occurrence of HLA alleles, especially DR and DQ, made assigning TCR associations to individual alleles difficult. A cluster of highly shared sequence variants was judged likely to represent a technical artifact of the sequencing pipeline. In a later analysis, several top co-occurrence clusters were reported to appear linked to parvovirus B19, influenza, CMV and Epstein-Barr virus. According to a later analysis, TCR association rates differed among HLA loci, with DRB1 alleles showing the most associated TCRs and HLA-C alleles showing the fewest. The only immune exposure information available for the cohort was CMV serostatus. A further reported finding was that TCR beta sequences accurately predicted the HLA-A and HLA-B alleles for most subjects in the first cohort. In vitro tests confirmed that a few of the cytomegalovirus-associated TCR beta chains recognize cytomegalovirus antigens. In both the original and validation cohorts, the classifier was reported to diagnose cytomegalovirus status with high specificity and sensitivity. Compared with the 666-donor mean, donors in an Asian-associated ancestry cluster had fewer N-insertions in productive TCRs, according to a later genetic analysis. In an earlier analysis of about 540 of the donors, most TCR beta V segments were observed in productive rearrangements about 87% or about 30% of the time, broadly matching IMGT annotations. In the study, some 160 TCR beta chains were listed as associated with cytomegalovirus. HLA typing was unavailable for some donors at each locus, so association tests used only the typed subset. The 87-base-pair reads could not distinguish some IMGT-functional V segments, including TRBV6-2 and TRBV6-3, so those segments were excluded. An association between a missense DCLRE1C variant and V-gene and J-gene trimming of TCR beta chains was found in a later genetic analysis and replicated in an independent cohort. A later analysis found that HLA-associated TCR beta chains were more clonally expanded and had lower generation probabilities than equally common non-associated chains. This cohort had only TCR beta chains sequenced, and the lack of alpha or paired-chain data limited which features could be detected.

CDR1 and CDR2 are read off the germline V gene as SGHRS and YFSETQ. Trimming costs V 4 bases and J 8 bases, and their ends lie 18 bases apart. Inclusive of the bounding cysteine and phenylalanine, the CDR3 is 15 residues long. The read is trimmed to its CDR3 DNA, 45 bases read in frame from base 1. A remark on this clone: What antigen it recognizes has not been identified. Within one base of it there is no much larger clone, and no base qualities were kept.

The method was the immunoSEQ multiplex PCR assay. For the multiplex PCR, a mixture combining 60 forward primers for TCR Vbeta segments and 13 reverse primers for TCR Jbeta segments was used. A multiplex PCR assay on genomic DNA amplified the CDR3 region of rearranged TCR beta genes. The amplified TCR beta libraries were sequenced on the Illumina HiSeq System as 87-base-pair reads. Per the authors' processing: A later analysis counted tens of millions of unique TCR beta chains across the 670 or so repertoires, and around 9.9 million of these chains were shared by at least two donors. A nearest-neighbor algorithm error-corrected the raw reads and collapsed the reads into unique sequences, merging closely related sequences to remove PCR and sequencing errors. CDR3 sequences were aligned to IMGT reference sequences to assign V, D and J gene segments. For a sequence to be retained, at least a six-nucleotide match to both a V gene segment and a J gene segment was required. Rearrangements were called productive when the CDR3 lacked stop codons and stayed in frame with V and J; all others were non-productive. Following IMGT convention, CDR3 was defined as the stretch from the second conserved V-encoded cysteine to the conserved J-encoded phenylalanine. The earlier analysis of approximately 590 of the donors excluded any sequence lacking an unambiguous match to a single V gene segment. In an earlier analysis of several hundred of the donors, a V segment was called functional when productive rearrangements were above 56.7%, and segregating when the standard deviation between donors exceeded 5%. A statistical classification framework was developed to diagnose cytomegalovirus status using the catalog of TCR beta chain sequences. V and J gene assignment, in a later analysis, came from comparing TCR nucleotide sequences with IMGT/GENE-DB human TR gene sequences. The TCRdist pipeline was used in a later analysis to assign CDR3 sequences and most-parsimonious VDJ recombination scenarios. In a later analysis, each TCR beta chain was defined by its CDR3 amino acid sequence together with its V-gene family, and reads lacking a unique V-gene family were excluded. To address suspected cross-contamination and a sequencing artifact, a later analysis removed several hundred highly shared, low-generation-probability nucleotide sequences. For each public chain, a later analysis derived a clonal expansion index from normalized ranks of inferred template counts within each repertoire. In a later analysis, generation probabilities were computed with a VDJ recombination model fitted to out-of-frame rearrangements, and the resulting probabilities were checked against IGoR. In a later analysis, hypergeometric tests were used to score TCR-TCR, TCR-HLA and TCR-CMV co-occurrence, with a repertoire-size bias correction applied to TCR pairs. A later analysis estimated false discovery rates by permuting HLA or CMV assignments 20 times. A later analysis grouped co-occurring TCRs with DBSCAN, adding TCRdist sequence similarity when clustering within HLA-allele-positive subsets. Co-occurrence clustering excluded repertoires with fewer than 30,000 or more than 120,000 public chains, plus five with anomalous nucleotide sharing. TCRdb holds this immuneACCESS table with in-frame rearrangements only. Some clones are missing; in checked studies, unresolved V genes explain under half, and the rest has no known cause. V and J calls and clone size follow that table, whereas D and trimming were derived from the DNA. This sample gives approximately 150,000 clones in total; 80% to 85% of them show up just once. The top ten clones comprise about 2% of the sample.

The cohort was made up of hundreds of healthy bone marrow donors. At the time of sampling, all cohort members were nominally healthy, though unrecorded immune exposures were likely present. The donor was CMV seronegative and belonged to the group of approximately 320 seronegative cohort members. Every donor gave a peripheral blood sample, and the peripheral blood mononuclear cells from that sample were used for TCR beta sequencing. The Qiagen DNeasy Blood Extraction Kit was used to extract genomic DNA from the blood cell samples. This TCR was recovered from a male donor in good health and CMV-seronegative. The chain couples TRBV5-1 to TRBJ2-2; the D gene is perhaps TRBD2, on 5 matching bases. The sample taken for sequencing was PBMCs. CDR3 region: CASSAQLGRGGELFF. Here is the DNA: TGCGCCAGCAGCGCGCAATTAGGACGGGGTGGGGAGCTGTTTTTT.